This T cell receptor (beta chain) was found in a study of response to subunit inactivated influenza vaccine. A single record per CDR3 protein comes from TCRdb applying MiXCR to the RT-PCR reads. The profile shows roughly 700,000 distinct CDR3 sequences, approximately 15% of them singletons. Notes on the study in general: The authors suggested that few new T cells are recruited per seasonal influenza vaccination.

Per the germline V gene, CDR1 is MGHDK and CDR2 is SYGVNS. The CDR3 runs 16 residues. V was clipped by 7 bases and J by 1 base; unmatched bases: 11. The sample holds one count of this clonotype. Its antigen is unidentified. The origin of this receptor is a man aged 45-65 years who received an inactivated influenza vaccine. The V and J genes are TRBV25-1 and TRBJ2-5; 8 bases fit TRBD2. The sequences come from PBMCs from blood, collected 14 to 15 days before vaccination. CDR3 region: CASTSQNGRAQETQYF. CDR3 sequence (DNA): TGTGCCAGCACTTCCCAGAACGGGAGGGCCCAAGAGACCCAGTACTTC.